The 15 T cell receptor beta chains reported below all come from one sample, sequenced in a study of blood T cell repertoires in COVID-19. Sequenced by immunoSEQ multiplex PCR; TCRdb stores in-frame clones only, minus some. The sample consists of about 120,000 clones, roughly 80% of them appearing once. The sample consisted of peripheral blood. The receptors originated from a man between 65 and 85 years old with acute or convalescent COVID-19.

The gene calls are TRBV28 and TRBJ1-5, with a possible D match to TRBD1 (6 bases). Trimming took 5 bases from V and 3 from J, leaving 11 bases between them. The CDR3 runs to 14 residues. Germline V gene data show CDR1 as MDHEN and CDR2 as SYDVKM. CDR3 sequence reads: CASSTDSYNQPQHF. The DNA for the CDR3 is TGTGCCAGCAGTACGGACAGCTACAATCAGCCCCAGCATTTT.

The J gene is TRBJ1-5, the V gene TRBV5-5; D uncertain. V dropped 1 base and J dropped 5 bases, with 7 bases sitting between them. CDR3 size: 13 residues. Germline values: CDR1 SGHKS, CDR2 YYEKEE (reference sequence). CDR3 sequence: CASSLSPDQPQHF. For the CDR3, the DNA is TGTGCCAGCAGCTTGTCCCCGGATCAGCCCCAGCATTTT. The whole variable domain, remainder taken from reference TRBV5-5 and TRBJ1-5, is DAGVTQSPTHLIKTRGQQVTLRCSPISGHKSVSWYQQVLGQGPQFIFQYYEKEERGRGNFPDRFSARQFPNYSSELNVNALLLGDSALYLCASSLSPDQPQHFGDGTRLSIL.

The rearrangement uses TRBV11-1 and TRBJ1-1, with TRBD1 matching 9 bases. This CDR3 comprises 13 residues. CDR1 and CDR2 (germline): SGHAT, FQDESV (reference sequence). For the CDR3, the DNA is TGTCCACGAAGGGACAGGGTGAGCACTGAAGCTTTCTTT. Its translation is CPRRDRVSTEAFF.

V gene TRBV24-1 combines with J gene TRBJ2-2; perhaps TRBD2 as D (6 bases). CDR1 is KGHDR, CDR2 SFDVKD, per germline. The CDR3 extends over 18 amino acids. The V end lost 1 base, the J end lost 0 bases, and 14 bases lay between the germline ends. Written as DNA, the CDR3 is TGTGCCACCAGTGATTTAAAGCGGGCTAGCCCGAACACCGGGGAGCTGTTTTTT. Translating it yields CATSDLKRASPNTGELFF.

This chain connects TRBV19 to TRBJ1-1, with 9 nucleotides matching TRBD1. The length of the CDR3 is 11 residues. After removal of 7 bases from V and 13 bases from J, the junction contained 7 bases not matched to a gene. Germline CDR1 reads LNHDA; CDR2 reads SQIVND (reference sequence). CDR3 loop: CASNEGTGSFF. The CDR3 DNA follows: TGTGCCAGTAACGAAGGGACAGGGAGTTTCTTT.

The chain joins TRBV5-4 to TRBJ2-6, with D perhaps matching TRBD1 (6 bases). Trimming took 0 bases from V and 2 from J, leaving 6 bases between them. CDR1 and CDR2 (germline): SGHNT, YYREEE (reference sequence). The CDR3 is 15 residues long. CDR3 sequence reads: CASSLGTAGANVLTF. In DNA form, the CDR3 reads TGTGCCAGCAGCTTGGGGACAGCTGGGGCCAACGTCCTGACTTTC.

Worth noting for this clone: One end of the junction fails to match germline, which may point to a read error. The chain has TRBV5-1 and TRBJ2-7, with D possibly being TRBD2 (7 bases). Germline assignment: CDR1 SGHRS and CDR2 YFSETQ. CDR3 length: 15 residues. CDR3: CVSSPLRGASNEQYF. The CDR3 region has the DNA TGCGTCAGCAGCCCTTTACGGGGGGCTAGTAACGAGCAGTACTTC.

V gene TRBV10-3 combines with J gene TRBJ2-7; D not resolved. Per germline, CDR1 ENHRY and CDR2 SYGVKD. The V and J ends lost 6 bases and 1 base respectively, with 10 bases between them. The CDR3 is 13 residues long. CDR3 region: CAISDTVSYEQYF. CDR3 nucleotides: TGTGCCATCAGCGACACCGTTTCCTACGAGCAGTACTTC.

The chain has TRBV5-6 and TRBJ2-2; unclear D gene. Germline loops: CDR1 SGHDT, CDR2 YYEEEE. The CDR3 runs to 15 residues. Trimming left V 1 base short and J 6 bases short, with 13 bases between. This chain's CDR3 is CASSLTSYYAGELFF. The DNA for the CDR3 is TGTGCCAGCAGCTTGACATCTTACTATGCCGGGGAGCTGTTTTTT.

This chain joins TRBV19 and TRBJ1-5, with 7 bases fitting TRBD1. This CDR3 region has 14 residues. CDR1 and CDR2 from the germline V gene are LNHDA and SQIVND (reference sequence). The V segment lost 7 bases and the J segment 2 bases; nucleotides outside the gene matches: 5. Here the CDR3 reads CASTSQGRNQPQHF. The CDR3 DNA reads as TGTGCCAGTACTTCACAGGGGCGCAATCAGCCCCAGCATTTT.

The V gene is TRBV15, the J gene TRBJ2-4; 7 bases align to TRBD1. The ends lost 0 bases at V and 8 bases at J; junction bases unmatched: 13. Germline CDR1 reads LNHNV; CDR2 reads YYDKDF (reference sequence). This CDR3 comprises 17 residues. The CDR3 sequence: CATSRDTARQGEYIQYF. The CDR3 DNA follows: TGTGCCACCAGCAGAGATACGGCCCGTCAGGGGGAGTACATTCAGTACTTC.

To note about this clone: Since the CDR3 does not end with the conserved phenylalanine or tryptophan, this likely comes from a read error. This rearrangement joins TRBV13 to TRBJ1-2; 9 bases match TRBD1. The CDR3 runs 15 residues. The V segment lost 5 bases and the J segment 4 bases; nucleotides outside the gene matches: 8. Per germline, CDR1 PRHDT and CDR2 FYEKMQ (reference sequence). The CDR3 sequence: CASSPQPGQGYGYTL. CDR3 in DNA: TGTGCCAGCAGCCCCCAACCGGGACAGGGCTATGGCTACACCCTC.

The DNA for the CDR3 is TGCGCCAGCAGCTTGGAAGCAGGCGCTGAAGCTTTCTTT. It codes for CASSLEAGAEAFF. V and J are TRBV5-1 and TRBJ1-1; no reliable D call. CDR1 and CDR2 (germline): SGHRS, YFSETQ. This CDR3 spans 13 amino acids. The ends were cut back, 0 bases at V and 6 bases at J, with 9 bases in the middle.

The chain uses TRBV5-4 and TRBJ2-7, with 8 bases fitting TRBD1. CDR1 is SGHNT, CDR2 YYREEE, per germline (reference sequence). The V and J ends lost 1 base and 7 bases, in that order; junction bases with no gene match: 7. The CDR3 is 14 residues long. CDR3 bases: TGTGCCAGCAGCTTGCCTCAGGGGGCTGGGGAGCAGTACTTC. It encodes CASSLPQGAGEQYF.

This CDR3 reads CASSSHGTTSTDTQYF. CDR3 coding DNA: TGTGCCAGCAGTTCCCATGGGACAACTAGCACAGATACGCAGTATTTT. This chain connects TRBV27 to TRBJ2-3; a weak D match, TRBD1 (6 bases). The CDR3 is 16 residues long. Trimming pared 4 bases from V and 0 bases from J, leaving 14 bases between. Germline lookup yields CDR1 MNHEY and CDR2 SMNVEV (reference sequence).